This record covers a single TCR beta chain. Time point specified: baseline, week 1 (first vaccination visit). As to treatment: pre-vaccination baseline after standard-of-care therapy. The data belong to a study of a mutant IDH1 vaccine in newly diagnosed glioma. Method: immunoSEQ multiplex PCR; TCRdb's copy keeps in-frame clones and lacks some. This sample yields under 25,000 clones, of which about 92% are seen a single time; about 1.2% belongs to the top ten. This material consisted of PBMCs, taken from a glioma patient treated with radiotherapy, temozolomide or both. This clonotype was sampled from a man aged 35 to 55 with glioma.

CDR3 sequence: CASSQSYSSSGNTIYF. CDR3 nucleotides: TGCGCCAGCAGCCAGAGTTACAGTTCCTCTGGAAACACCATATATTTT. The rearrangement links TRBV4-3 to TRBJ1-3, with no clear D. In germline, CDR1 is LGHNA, CDR2 YSLEER. V was shortened by 3 bases and J by 0 bases, with 12 bases between the two germline ends. CDR3 size: 16 residues.